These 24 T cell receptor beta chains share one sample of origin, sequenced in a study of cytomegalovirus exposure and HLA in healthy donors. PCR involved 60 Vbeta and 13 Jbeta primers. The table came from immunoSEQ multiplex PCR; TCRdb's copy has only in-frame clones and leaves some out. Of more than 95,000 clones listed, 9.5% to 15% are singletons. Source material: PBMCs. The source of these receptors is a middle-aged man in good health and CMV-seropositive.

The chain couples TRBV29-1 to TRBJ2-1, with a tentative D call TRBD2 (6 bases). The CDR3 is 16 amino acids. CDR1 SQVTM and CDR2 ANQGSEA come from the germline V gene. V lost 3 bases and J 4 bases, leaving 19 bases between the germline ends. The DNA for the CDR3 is TGCAGCGTTGATGGGACTCTAGCTTCTCCTTACAATGAGCAGTTCTTC. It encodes CSVDGTLASPYNEQFF.

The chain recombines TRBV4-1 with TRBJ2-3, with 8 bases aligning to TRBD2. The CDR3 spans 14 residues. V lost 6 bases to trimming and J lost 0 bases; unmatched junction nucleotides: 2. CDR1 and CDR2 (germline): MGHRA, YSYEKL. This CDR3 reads CASRLAVSTDTQYF. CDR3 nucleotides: TGCGCCAGCAGACTAGCGGTTAGCACAGATACGCAGTATTTT.

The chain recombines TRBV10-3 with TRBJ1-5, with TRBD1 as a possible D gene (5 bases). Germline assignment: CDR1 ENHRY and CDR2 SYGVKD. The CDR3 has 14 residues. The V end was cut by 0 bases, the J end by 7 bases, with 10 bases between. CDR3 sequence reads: CAISESQGPQPQHF. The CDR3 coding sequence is TGTGCCATCAGTGAGTCCCAGGGTCCCCAGCCCCAGCATTTT.

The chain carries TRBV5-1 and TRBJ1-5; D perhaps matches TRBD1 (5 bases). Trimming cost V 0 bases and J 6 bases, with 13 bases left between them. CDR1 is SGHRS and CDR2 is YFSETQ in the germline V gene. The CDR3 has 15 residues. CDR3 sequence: CASSLGSGLPQPQHF. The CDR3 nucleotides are TGCGCCAGCAGCTTGGGTTCAGGGCTGCCTCAGCCCCAGCATTTT.

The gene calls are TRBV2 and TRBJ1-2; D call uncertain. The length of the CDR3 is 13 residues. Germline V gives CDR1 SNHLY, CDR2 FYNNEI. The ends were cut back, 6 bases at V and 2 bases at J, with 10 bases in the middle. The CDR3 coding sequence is TGTGCCAGCAGGGCGGGAAGCAACTATGGCTACACCTTC. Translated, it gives CASRAGSNYGYTF.

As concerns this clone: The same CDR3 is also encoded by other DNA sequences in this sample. The CDR3, as DNA: TGTGCCAGCAGCGAAAGGGACTCCCCGCAGCAGTACTTC. Amino acids: CASSERDSPQQYF. This sequence joins TRBV9 and TRBJ2-7, with a tentative D call TRBD2 (6 bases). The V gene's germline CDR1 is SGDLS and CDR2 YYNGEE. The CDR3 spans 13 residues. Trimming shortened V by 3 bases and J by 8 bases, and 15 bases separated the two germline ends.

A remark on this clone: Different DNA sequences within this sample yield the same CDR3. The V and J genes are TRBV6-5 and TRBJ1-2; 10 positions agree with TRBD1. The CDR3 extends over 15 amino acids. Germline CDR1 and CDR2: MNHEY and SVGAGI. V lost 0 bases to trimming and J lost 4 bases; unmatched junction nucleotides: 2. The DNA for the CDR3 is TGTGCCAGCAGTTACTCCGGGACAGGGGTCTATGGCTACACCTTC. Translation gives CASSYSGTGVYGYTF.

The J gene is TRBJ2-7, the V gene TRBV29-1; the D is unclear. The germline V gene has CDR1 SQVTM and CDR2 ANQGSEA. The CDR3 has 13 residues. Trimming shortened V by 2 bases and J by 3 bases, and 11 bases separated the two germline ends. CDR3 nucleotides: TGCAGCGTTGAATTCCCAGAACACTACGAGCAGTACTTC. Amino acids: CSVEFPEHYEQYF.

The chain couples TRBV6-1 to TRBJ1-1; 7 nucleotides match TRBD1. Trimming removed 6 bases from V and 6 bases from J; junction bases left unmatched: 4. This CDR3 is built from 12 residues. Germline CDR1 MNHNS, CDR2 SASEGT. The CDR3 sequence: CASRMTGPEAFF. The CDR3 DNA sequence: TGTGCCAGCAGGATGACAGGGCCTGAAGCTTTCTTT.

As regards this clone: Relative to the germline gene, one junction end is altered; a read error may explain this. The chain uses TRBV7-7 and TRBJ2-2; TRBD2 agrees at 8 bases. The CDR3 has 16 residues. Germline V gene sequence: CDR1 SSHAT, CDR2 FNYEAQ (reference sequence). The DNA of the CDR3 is TGTGCTAGCAGGCCCCTAGCGGGTTTGAACACCGGGGAGCTGTTTTTT. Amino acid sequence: CASRPLAGLNTGELFF.

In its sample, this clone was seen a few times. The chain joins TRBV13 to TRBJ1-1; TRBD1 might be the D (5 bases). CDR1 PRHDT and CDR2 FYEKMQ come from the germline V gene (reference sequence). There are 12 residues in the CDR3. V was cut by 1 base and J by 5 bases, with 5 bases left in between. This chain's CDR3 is CASSLEGTEAFF. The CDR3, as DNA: TGTGCCAGCAGCTTAGAGGGGACTGAAGCTTTCTTT.

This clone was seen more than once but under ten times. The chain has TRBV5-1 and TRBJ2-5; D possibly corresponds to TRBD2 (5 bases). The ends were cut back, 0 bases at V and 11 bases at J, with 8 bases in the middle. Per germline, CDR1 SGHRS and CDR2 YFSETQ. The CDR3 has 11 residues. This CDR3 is CASSLGRRQYF. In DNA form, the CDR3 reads TGCGCCAGCAGCTTGGGGAGGCGGCAGTACTTC.

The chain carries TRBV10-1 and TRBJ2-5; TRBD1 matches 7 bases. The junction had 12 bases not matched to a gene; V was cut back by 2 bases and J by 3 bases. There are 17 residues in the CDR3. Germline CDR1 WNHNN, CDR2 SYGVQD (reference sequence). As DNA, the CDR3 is TGCGCCAGCAGTGAGGATCAGGGGGTTTGGTGCGAAGAGACCCAGTACTTC. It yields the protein CASSEDQGVWCEETQYF.

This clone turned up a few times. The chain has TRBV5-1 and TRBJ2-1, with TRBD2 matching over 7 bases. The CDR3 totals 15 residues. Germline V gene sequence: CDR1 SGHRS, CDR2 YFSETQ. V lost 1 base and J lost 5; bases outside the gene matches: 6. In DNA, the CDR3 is TGCGCCAGCAGCTTGAGACTAGCTCGGAACAATGAGCAGTTCTTC. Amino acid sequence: CASSLRLARNNEQFF.

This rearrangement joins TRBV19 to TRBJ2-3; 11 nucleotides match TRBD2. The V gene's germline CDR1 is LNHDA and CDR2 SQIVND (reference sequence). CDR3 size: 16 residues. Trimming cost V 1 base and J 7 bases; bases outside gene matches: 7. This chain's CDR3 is CASSIVGTSGPNTQYF. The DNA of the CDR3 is TGTGCCAGTAGTATAGTTGGGACTAGCGGACCCAATACGCAGTATTTT.

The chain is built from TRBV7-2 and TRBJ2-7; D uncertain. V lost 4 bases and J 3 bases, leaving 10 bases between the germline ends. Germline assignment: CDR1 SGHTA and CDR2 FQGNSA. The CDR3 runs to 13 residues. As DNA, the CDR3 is TGTGCCAGCAGCTCGTCCCCCGGCTACGAGCAGTACTTC. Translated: CASSSSPGYEQYF.

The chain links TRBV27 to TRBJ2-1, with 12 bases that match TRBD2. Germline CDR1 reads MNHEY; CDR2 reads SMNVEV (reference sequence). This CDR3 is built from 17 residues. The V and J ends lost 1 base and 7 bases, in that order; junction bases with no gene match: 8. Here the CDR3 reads CASSLWLAGGPRNEQFF. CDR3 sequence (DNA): TGTGCCAGCAGTTTATGGCTAGCGGGAGGGCCTAGAAATGAGCAGTTCTTC.

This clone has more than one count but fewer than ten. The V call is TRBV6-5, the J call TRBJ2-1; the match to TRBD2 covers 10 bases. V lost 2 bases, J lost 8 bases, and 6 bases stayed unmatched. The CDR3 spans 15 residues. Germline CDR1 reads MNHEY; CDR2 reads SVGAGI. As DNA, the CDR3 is TGTGCCAGCAGTTACGGCGCTAGCGGGAGCGATGAGCAGTTCTTC. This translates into CASSYGASGSDEQFF.

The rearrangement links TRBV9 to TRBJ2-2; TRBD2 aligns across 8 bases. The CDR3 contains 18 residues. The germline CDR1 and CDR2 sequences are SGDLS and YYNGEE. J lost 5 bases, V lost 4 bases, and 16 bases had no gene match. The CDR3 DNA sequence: TGTGCCAGCAGCCTTGCTTTTGGGAGCGGGAGTGGGACCGGGGAGCTGTTTTTT. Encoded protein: CASSLAFGSGSGTGELFF. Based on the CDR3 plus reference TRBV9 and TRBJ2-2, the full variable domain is DSGVTQTPKHLITATGQRVTLRCSPRSGDLSVYWYQQSLDQGLQFLIQYYNGEERAKGNILERFSAQQFPDLHSELNLSSLELGDSALYFCASSLAFGSGSGTGELFFGEGSRLTVL.

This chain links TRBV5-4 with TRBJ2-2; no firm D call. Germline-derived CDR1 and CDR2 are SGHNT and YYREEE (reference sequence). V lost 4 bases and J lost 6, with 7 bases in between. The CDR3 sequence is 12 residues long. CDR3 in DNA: TGTGCCAGCAGCCTCTCGTCCGGGGAGCTGTTTTTT. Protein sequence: CASSLSSGELFF.

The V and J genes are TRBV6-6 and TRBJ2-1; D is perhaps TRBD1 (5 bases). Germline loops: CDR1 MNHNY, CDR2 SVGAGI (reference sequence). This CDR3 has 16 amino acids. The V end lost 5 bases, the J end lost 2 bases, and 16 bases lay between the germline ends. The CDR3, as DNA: TGTGCCAGCAGTAAACGACAGAATTCACCCTACAATGAGCAGTTCTTC. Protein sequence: CASSKRQNSPYNEQFF.

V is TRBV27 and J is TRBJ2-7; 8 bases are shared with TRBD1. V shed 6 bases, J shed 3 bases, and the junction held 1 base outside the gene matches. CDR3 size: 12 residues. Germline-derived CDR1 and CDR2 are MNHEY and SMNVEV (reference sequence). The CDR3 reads CASRGQDYEQYF. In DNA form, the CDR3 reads TGTGCCAGCAGGGGACAGGACTACGAGCAGTACTTC.

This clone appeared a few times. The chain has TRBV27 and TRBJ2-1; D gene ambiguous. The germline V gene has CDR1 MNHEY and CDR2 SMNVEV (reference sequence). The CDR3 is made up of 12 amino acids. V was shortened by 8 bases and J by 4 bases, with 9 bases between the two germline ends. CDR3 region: CASRQKYNEQFF. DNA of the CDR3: TGTGCCAGCCGTCAGAAGTACAATGAGCAGTTCTTC.

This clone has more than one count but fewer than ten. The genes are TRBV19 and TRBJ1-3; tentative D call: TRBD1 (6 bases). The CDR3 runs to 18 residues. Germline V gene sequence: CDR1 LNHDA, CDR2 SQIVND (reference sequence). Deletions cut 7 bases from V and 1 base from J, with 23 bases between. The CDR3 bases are TGTGCCAGTACCCTCGGGGGGGCAGCCGAGCGTTCTGGAAACACCATATATTTT. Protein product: CASTLGGAAERSGNTIYF.